Given below is one TCR beta chain in context. Its cognate antigen is unknown. Likely a read error: the CDR3 ends without its conserved phenylalanine or tryptophan. V gave up 0 bases and J gave up 4 bases, with 13 bases separating them. The CDR3 loop spans 15 amino acids. Germline CDR1 is GTSNPN and CDR2 is SVGIG (reference sequence). TCR libraries were built in bulk with a published protocol and specific TCR primers. TCRdb re-called the PCR reads through MiXCR, storing one row per CDR3 protein. The sample includes around 320,000 distinct CDR3 sequences, roughly 24% of them seen just once. The data are from a study of molecular identifiers for immune sequencing clone quantification. Study-wide context: Replicate RNA came from approximately 20,000 or 100,000 naive CD8 cells and was split five ways, and four parts were sequenced. Study findings and constraints: Detectable among more than 800,000 naive cells, according to reports, was Jurkat TCR RNA spiked in from one cell.

The source is a human donor in good health. Some libraries in this study had Jurkat cell RNA spiked in. This chain links TRBV30 with TRBJ2-1, with a weak D call TRBD1 (5 bases). Sequenced material: naive CD8+ T cells from blood, with Jurkat cell RNA spiked in. Specified subset: FACS-sorted CD8+CD4-CCR7+CD45RA+ naive T cells. CDR3 DNA: TGTGCCTGGAGTGTAGGGCAGGGTCTTTACAATGAGCAGTTCCTC. This encodes CAWSVGQGLYNEQFL.